This TCR beta chain was sequenced in a study of blood T cells in healthy people across ages. About this clonotype: Just one base apart from a much larger clone, this may be a read error.

It was with a sample-barcoded 5' primer and a J-beta primer mix that a second PCR of about 7 to 12 cycles was run. Each CDR3 protein is one row after TCRdb ran MiXCR on the 5' RACE reads. The sample includes under 2 million distinct CDR3 sequences, about 31% of them seen just once. Sequencing input: blood. The sequence derives from a woman under 40 in good health.

The CDR3 loop is CSVRLAGYGQFF. DNA for the CDR3: TGCAGCGTTAGGCTAGCGGGCTATGGGCAGTTCTTC. This chain connects TRBV29-1 to TRBJ2-1; 8 bases are a match to TRBD2. V dropped 5 bases and J dropped 12; count of bases not matched to a gene: 9. The CDR3 contains 12 residues. Germline CDR1 reads SQVTM; CDR2 reads ANQGSEA.